The TCR beta chain described here comes from a study of PD-1 blockade in classical Hodgkin lymphoma. Germline CDR1 and CDR2: MNHEY and SMNVEV (reference sequence). The V end was cut by 4 bases, the J end by 0 bases, with 15 bases between. CDR3 size: 16 residues. In every patient, relapse followed autologous stem cell transplantation, while exposure to brentuximab vedotin differed. TCRdb keeps only in-frame clones here, not all; method: immunoSEQ multiplex PCR. The sample lists some 100,000 clones, approximately 92% occurring once. The chain recombines TRBV27 with TRBJ1-2; D perhaps matches TRBD1 (6 bases). This receptor was identified in a human donor with classical Hodgkin lymphoma. The sample in question was peripheral blood mononuclear cells (PBMCs), obtained at baseline. CDR3 coding DNA: TGTGCCAGCAGTTCCATCCGACAGGTCACTAACTATGGCTACACCTTC. Translated, it gives CASSSIRQVTNYGYTF.